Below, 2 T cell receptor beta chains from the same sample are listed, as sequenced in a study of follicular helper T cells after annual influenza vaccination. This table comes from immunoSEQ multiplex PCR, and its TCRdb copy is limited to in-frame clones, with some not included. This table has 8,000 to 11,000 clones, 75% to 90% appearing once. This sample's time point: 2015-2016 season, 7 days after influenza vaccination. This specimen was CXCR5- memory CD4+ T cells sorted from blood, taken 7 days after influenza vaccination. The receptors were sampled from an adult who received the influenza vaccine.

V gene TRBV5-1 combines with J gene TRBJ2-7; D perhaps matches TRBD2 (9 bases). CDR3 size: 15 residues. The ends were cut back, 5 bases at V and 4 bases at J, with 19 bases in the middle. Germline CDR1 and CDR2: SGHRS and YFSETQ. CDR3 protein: CASRQGGTSIYEQYF. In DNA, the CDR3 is TGCGCCAGCAGACAGGGGGGGACTAGCATTTACGAGCAGTACTTC.

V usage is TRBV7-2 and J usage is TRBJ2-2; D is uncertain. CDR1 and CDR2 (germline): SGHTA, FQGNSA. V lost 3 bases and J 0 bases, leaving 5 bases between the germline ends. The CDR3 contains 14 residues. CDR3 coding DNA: TGTGCCAGCAGCTTTCTGGCGAACACCGGGGAGCTGTTTTTT. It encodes CASSFLANTGELFF.